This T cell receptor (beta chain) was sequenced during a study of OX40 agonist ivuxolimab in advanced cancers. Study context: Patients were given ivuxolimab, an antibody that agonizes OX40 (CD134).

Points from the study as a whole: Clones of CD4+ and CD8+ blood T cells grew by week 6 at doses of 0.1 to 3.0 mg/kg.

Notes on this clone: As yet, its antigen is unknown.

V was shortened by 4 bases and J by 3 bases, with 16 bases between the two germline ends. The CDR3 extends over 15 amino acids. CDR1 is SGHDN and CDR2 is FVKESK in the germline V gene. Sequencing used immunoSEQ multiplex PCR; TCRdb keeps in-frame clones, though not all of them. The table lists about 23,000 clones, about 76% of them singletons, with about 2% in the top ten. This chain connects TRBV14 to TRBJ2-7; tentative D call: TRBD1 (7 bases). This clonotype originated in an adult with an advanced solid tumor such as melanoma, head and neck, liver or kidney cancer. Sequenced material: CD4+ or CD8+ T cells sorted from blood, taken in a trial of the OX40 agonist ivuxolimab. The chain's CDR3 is CASSPRRGLNYEQYF. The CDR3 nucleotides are TGTGCCAGCAGCCCCAGGAGGGGGCTTAACTACGAGCAGTACTTC.